A single sample is the source of the 2 T cell receptor beta chains below, sequenced in a study of technical replicates of blood from a few donors. Repertoires were generated with immunoSEQ multiplex PCR, while TCRdb's copy carries only in-frame clones and drops some. The repertoire holds 50,000 to 80,000 clones, roughly 90% seen once, with roughly 4.2% in the top ten. The source material was PBMCs. The receptors shown here come from a human donor in good health. Some clones in this sample may be carry-over from other donors' samples.

The chain is built from TRBV4-3 and TRBJ2-6; D unresolved. The ends were cut back, 2 bases at V and 2 bases at J, with 7 bases in the middle. The CDR3 covers 15 residues. Germline V lookup: CDR1 LGHNA, CDR2 YSLEER. The CDR3 DNA is TGCGCCAGCAGCCAACAGGTCACTGGGGCCAACGTCCTGACTTTC. As protein: CASSQQVTGANVLTF.

J is TRBJ2-6 and V is TRBV6-5; possibly TRBD1 for D (6 bases). V was pared by 5 bases and J by 1 base, with 9 bases between. The CDR3 is made up of 15 amino acids. In germline, CDR1 is MNHEY, CDR2 SVGAGI. The CDR3 loop is CASSRQDSGANVLTF. DNA of the CDR3: TGTGCCAGCAGTCGACAGGATTCTGGGGCCAACGTCCTGACTTTC.